This is a list of T cell receptor beta chains from one sample in a study of response to subunit inactivated influenza vaccine. MiXCR, applied by TCRdb to the RT-PCR reads, yields one record per CDR3 protein. The sample has 450,000 to 550,000 distinct CDR3 sequences, around 25% seen once; the top ten hold less than 2.5%. The specimen comprised CD4+ T cells sorted from PBMCs, sampled 5 days after vaccination. The receptors derive from a man between 50 and 59 years old who received an inactivated influenza vaccine. CDR3s include the opening cysteine and the closing phenylalanine or tryptophan. Each record gives: D gene, J gene, V gene, clone size, CDR3 protein, CDR3 DNA. A D gene is named only where the DNA matches it firmly. Clone sizes are given selectively: once, few, many, or a class where the clone is expanded.

d_gene: NA
j_gene: TRBJ2-1
v_gene: TRBV13
abundance: NA
CDR3aa: CASSLGTSVQFF
CDR3nt: TGTGCCAGCAGCCTTGGGACGTCGGTGCAGTTCTTC

d_gene: NA
j_gene: TRBJ1-1
v_gene: TRBV7-9
abundance: NA
CDR3aa: CASSLVQGRLAEAFF
CDR3nt: TGTGCCAGCAGCTTAGTGCAGGGGCGGTTAGCTGAAGCTTTCTTT

d_gene: NA
j_gene: TRBJ2-7
v_gene: TRBV5-1
abundance: once
CDR3aa: CASSLPGGGENEQYF
CDR3nt: TGCGCCAGCAGCTTGCCGGGAGGGGGCGAGAACGAGCAGTACTTC

d_gene: TRBD2
j_gene: TRBJ2-7
v_gene: TRBV7-9
abundance: NA
CDR3aa: CASSLGTSGRHEQYF
CDR3nt: TGTGCCAGCAGCTTGGGGACTAGCGGGAGGCACGAGCAGTACTTC

d_gene: NA
j_gene: TRBJ2-2
v_gene: TRBV5-1
abundance: few
CDR3aa: CASRVGQPANTGELFF
CDR3nt: TGCGCCAGCAGGGTAGGACAGCCCGCGAACACCGGGGAGCTGTTTTTT

d_gene: NA
j_gene: TRBJ2-1
v_gene: TRBV20-1
abundance: few
CDR3aa: CSANPGGPEQFF
CDR3nt: TGCAGTGCTAACCCGGGTGGACCTGAGCAGTTCTTC

d_gene: NA
j_gene: TRBJ2-7
v_gene: TRBV11-2
abundance: NA
CDR3aa: CASSISSAGSYEQYF
CDR3nt: TGTGCCAGCAGCATTTCCTCAGCGGGCTCCTACGAGCAGTACTTC

d_gene: TRBD2
j_gene: TRBJ2-1
v_gene: TRBV6-2/TRBV6-3
abundance: NA
CDR3aa: CASSYFSSGRFSYNEQFF
CDR3nt: TGTGCCAGCAGTTATTTTTCTAGCGGAAGATTCTCCTACAATGAGCAGTTCTTC

d_gene: NA
j_gene: TRBJ2-5
v_gene: TRBV18
abundance: NA
CDR3aa: CASSPQMGNQETQYF
CDR3nt: TGTGCCAGCTCACCACAAATGGGGAACCAAGAGACCCAGTACTTC

d_gene: TRBD1
j_gene: TRBJ1-2
v_gene: TRBV5-1
abundance: NA
CDR3aa: CASRSTGGSMDYGYTF
CDR3nt: TGCGCCAGCAGGTCCACAGGGGGCAGTATGGACTATGGCTACACCTTC

d_gene: TRBD1
j_gene: TRBJ2-7
v_gene: TRBV29-1
abundance: few
CDR3aa: CSVDGKGQGSSEQYF
CDR3nt: TGCAGCGTTGATGGGAAGGGACAGGGGTCGAGCGAGCAGTACTTC

d_gene: TRBD1
j_gene: TRBJ2-5
v_gene: TRBV5-1
abundance: few
CDR3aa: CASRYGTGGRETQYF
CDR3nt: TGCGCCAGCAGATACGGGACAGGGGGGAGAGAGACCCAGTACTTC

d_gene: NA
j_gene: TRBJ1-1
v_gene: TRBV5-1
abundance: few
CDR3aa: CASSLVPGSLRMNTEAFF
CDR3nt: TGCGCCAGCAGCTTGGTCCCCGGGTCGTTGCGAATGAACACTGAAGCTTTCTTT

d_gene: TRBD2
j_gene: TRBJ2-1
v_gene: TRBV7-3
abundance: NA
CDR3aa: CASSPSGSRIDEQFF
CDR3nt: TGTGCCAGCAGCCCTAGCGGGAGTAGGATTGATGAGCAGTTCTTC

d_gene: NA
j_gene: TRBJ1-6
v_gene: TRBV6-1
abundance: NA
CDR3aa: CASASTDGLNSPLHF
CDR3nt: TGTGCCAGCGCCTCGACTGACGGACTTAATTCACCCCTCCACTTT

d_gene: NA
j_gene: TRBJ2-2
v_gene: TRBV11-2
abundance: NA
CDR3aa: CASSEDQGRGELFF
CDR3nt: TGTGCCAGCAGCGAAGATCAGGGTCGCGGGGAGCTGTTTTTT

d_gene: TRBD2
j_gene: TRBJ2-1
v_gene: TRBV12-3/TRBV12-4
abundance: few
CDR3aa: CASSFLLAGGNEQFF
CDR3nt: TGTGCCAGCAGTTTTTTACTAGCGGGGGGAAATGAGCAGTTCTTC

d_gene: NA
j_gene: TRBJ1-4
v_gene: TRBV12-3/TRBV12-4
abundance: NA
CDR3aa: CASRRLQGPNEKLFF
CDR3nt: TGTGCCAGCAGACGCCTACAGGGCCCAAATGAAAAACTGTTTTTT

d_gene: NA
j_gene: TRBJ2-7
v_gene: TRBV20-1
abundance: NA
CDR3aa: CSASLYGDYEQYF
CDR3nt: TGCAGTGCTAGTCTCTATGGGGACTACGAGCAGTACTTC